Listed below are T cell receptor beta chains from one sample, sequenced in a study of blood T cell repertoires in COVID-19. TCRdb's copy holds only in-frame clones and misses some; the assay was immunoSEQ multiplex PCR. The sample holds under 70,000 clones, around 86% seen once. The sample taken for sequencing was peripheral blood. These receptors were collected from a woman between 18 and 29 years old with acute or convalescent COVID-19. The conserved cysteine and the conserved F or W are not part of the CDR3 here. Fields, in order: J gene, V gene, D gene, clone size, CDR3 protein. The D gene is left open where the match is weak. Expanded clones are given a class, and other clones once, few, many or no size at all.

j_gene: TRBJ1-5; v_gene: TRBV2; d_gene: .; abundance: .; CDR3aa: ASSGIRLKTNQPQH
j_gene: TRBJ2-5; v_gene: TRBV29-1; d_gene: TRBD1; abundance: .; CDR3aa: SVVKTGGETQY
j_gene: TRBJ1-1; v_gene: TRBV5-1; d_gene: .; abundance: .; CDR3aa: ASSVTSGDTEAF
j_gene: TRBJ1-6; v_gene: TRBV28; d_gene: .; abundance: .; CDR3aa: ASSLQGSTPNSPLH
j_gene: TRBJ2-3; v_gene: TRBV7-9; d_gene: TRBD2; abundance: .; CDR3aa: ASSFRFIKAGGTDTQY
j_gene: TRBJ2-5; v_gene: TRBV25-1; d_gene: TRBD2; abundance: .; CDR3aa: ASSEGASGETQY
j_gene: TRBJ1-1; v_gene: TRBV4-2; d_gene: .; abundance: .; CDR3aa: ASSQRINTEAF
j_gene: TRBJ2-7; v_gene: TRBV2; d_gene: .; abundance: .; CDR3aa: ASSEGSSYEQY
j_gene: TRBJ2-7; v_gene: TRBV18; d_gene: TRBD2; abundance: .; CDR3aa: ASSQAVSRGGYEQY
j_gene: TRBJ1-6; v_gene: TRBV27; d_gene: TRBD1; abundance: .; CDR3aa: ASSLTGISPLH
j_gene: TRBJ2-7; v_gene: TRBV5-1; d_gene: .; abundance: .; CDR3aa: ASSFSSTGYEQY
j_gene: TRBJ1-3; v_gene: TRBV6-5; d_gene: .; abundance: .; CDR3aa: ASSTGGKSGNTIY
j_gene: TRBJ2-1; v_gene: TRBV5-4; d_gene: .; abundance: .; CDR3aa: ASSKQDYNEQF
j_gene: TRBJ1-6; v_gene: TRBV18; d_gene: TRBD1; abundance: .; CDR3aa: ASSQQGGHNSPLH
j_gene: TRBJ2-2; v_gene: TRBV27; d_gene: .; abundance: .; CDR3aa: ASRTAGTGELF
j_gene: TRBJ2-3; v_gene: TRBV25-1; d_gene: .; abundance: .; CDR3aa: ASSELGFQADTQY
j_gene: TRBJ2-5; v_gene: TRBV30; d_gene: TRBD2; abundance: .; CDR3aa: AWILAGGETQY
j_gene: TRBJ2-7; v_gene: TRBV6-2/TRBV6-3; d_gene: .; abundance: .; CDR3aa: ASSVDSPYEQY
j_gene: TRBJ2-1; v_gene: TRBV7-2; d_gene: TRBD2; abundance: .; CDR3aa: ASSLLGGGYNEQF
j_gene: TRBJ2-5; v_gene: TRBV6-6; d_gene: .; abundance: few; CDR3aa: ASSYRVQETQY
j_gene: TRBJ1-6; v_gene: TRBV3-1/TRBV3-2; d_gene: TRBD1; abundance: .; CDR3aa: ASSPQGKVALH
j_gene: TRBJ2-6; v_gene: TRBV28; d_gene: TRBD2; abundance: .; CDR3aa: ASSLPGGSGANVLT
j_gene: TRBJ2-3; v_gene: TRBV4-1; d_gene: .; abundance: .; CDR3aa: ASSQVSGEADTQY
j_gene: TRBJ2-1; v_gene: TRBV3-1/TRBV3-2; d_gene: .; abundance: .; CDR3aa: ASSQEGTGVWYNEQF
j_gene: TRBJ2-7; v_gene: TRBV6-2/TRBV6-3; d_gene: .; abundance: .; CDR3aa: ASSYAAGEYEQY
j_gene: TRBJ1-1; v_gene: TRBV5-6; d_gene: TRBD1; abundance: .; CDR3aa: ASSLGDRAITEAF
j_gene: TRBJ2-3; v_gene: TRBV7-8; d_gene: .; abundance: .; CDR3aa: ASSLLGDTDTQY
j_gene: TRBJ1-1; v_gene: TRBV5-6; d_gene: TRBD1; abundance: .; CDR3aa: ASSPGQRNTEAF
j_gene: TRBJ2-1; v_gene: TRBV11-3; d_gene: TRBD2; abundance: .; CDR3aa: ASSPGTSGSGYEQF
j_gene: TRBJ1-5; v_gene: TRBV30; d_gene: .; abundance: .; CDR3aa: AWSDRYNQPQH
j_gene: TRBJ1-5; v_gene: TRBV6-1; d_gene: TRBD1; abundance: .; CDR3aa: ASREIGQVGNQPQH
j_gene: TRBJ1-2; v_gene: TRBV30; d_gene: TRBD1; abundance: .; CDR3aa: AWTRGQGAYGYT